Presented here are 32 T cell receptor beta chains from one specimen sequenced in a study of cytotoxic CD8 clonotypes in ibrutinib-treated CLL. Profiled with immunoSEQ multiplex PCR; TCRdb holds only in-frame clones, not every one. The sample holds about 130,000 clones; 80% to 85% are singletons and the top ten take roughly 3.3%. This sample comprised PBMCs, obtained after 24 months of ibrutinib treatment. These receptors were obtained from a human donor with chronic lymphocytic leukemia.

This clone was recorded only once. This sequence joins TRBV19 and TRBJ2-2; D gene unclear. V was shortened by 5 bases and J by 9 bases, with 7 bases between the two germline ends. This CDR3 comprises 11 residues. Germline CDR1 and CDR2: LNHDA and SQIVND (reference sequence). For the CDR3, the DNA is TGTGCCAGTAGTTTAGGGTGGGAGCTGTTTTTT. Translation: CASSLGWELFF.

The chain uses TRBV10-3 and TRBJ1-5; TRBD1 aligns across 8 bases. V lost 10 bases to trimming and J lost 2 bases; unmatched junction nucleotides: 7. CDR3 length equals 14 residues. The germline V gene encodes CDR1 ENHRY and CDR2 SYGVKD. CDR3 in amino acids: CATRTGIGNQPQHF. The CDR3 DNA sequence: TGTGCCACCAGGACAGGGATCGGCAATCAGCCCCAGCATTTT.

The chain employs TRBV6-1 and TRBJ2-7; D is possibly TRBD2 (5 bases). Trimming took off 7 bases at V and 9 bases at J, with 22 bases between the two ends. The CDR3 has 14 amino acids. Germline V gene sequence: CDR1 MNHNS, CDR2 SASEGT. The CDR3 region is CASIEGVSSLRQYF. The DNA of the CDR3 is TGTGCCAGCATAGAGGGAGTAAGCTCGCTACGGCAGTACTTC.

This rearrangement joins TRBV5-6 to TRBJ1-4; D ambiguous. Trimming pared 0 bases from V and 2 bases from J, leaving 11 bases between. Germline loops: CDR1 SGHDT, CDR2 YYEEEE. This CDR3 region has 16 residues. The DNA of the CDR3 is TGTGCCAGCAGCTTGGTGGGAAGATCGACTAATGAAAAACTGTTTTTT. The encoded protein is CASSLVGRSTNEKLFF.

V usage is TRBV30 and J usage is TRBJ1-6; D ambiguous. With 3 bases removed from V and 4 bases from J, the gap between germline ends came to 16 bases. The germline V gene has CDR1 GTSNPN and CDR2 SVGIG (reference sequence). The CDR3 length is 16 residues. The CDR3 nucleotides read TGTGCCTGGAGGGGGAGTACCAACCCGTATAATTCACCCCTCCACTTT. Its protein is CAWRGSTNPYNSPLHF.

This rearrangement joins TRBV6-1 to TRBJ1-6; a weak D match, TRBD1 (5 bases). The CDR3 has 15 amino acids. Deletions cut 2 bases from V and 10 bases from J, with 15 bases between. Germline values: CDR1 MNHNS, CDR2 SASEGT. Here the CDR3 reads CASSELGTGSSPLHF. The CDR3 DNA reads as TGTGCCAGCAGTGAATTAGGTACAGGTTCATCACCCCTCCACTTT.

Here the CDR3 reads CASRRTGTHGYTF. The CDR3 DNA is TGTGCCAGCAGAAGGACAGGGACCCATGGCTACACCTTC. V is TRBV6-1 and J is TRBJ1-2; 8 nucleotides agree with TRBD1. CDR1 and CDR2 from the germline V gene are MNHNS and SASEGT. V gave up 6 bases and J gave up 6 bases; unmatched junction bases: 6. There are 13 residues in the CDR3.

This clone showed up just a few times. The rearrangement joins TRBV6-5 to TRBJ1-2; D is uncertain. Germline assignment: CDR1 MNHEY and CDR2 SVGAGI. V was clipped by 2 bases and J by 0 bases, with 10 bases between them. The CDR3 covers 15 residues. The chain's CDR3 is CASSYMASSNYGYTF. The CDR3 DNA is TGTGCCAGCAGTTACATGGCATCCTCTAACTATGGCTACACCTTC.

This chain joins TRBV6-6 and TRBJ2-3; 10 nucleotides align to TRBD2. Trimming at V came to 5 bases and at J to 3 bases, leaving 5 bases not matched to a gene. CDR1 is MNHNY, CDR2 SVGAGI, per germline (reference sequence). The CDR3 totals 15 residues. The CDR3 nucleotides are TGTGCCAGCAGTCGCCTAGCGGGGGTAACAGATACGCAGTATTTT. Protein: CASSRLAGVTDTQYF.

CDR3 residues: CASSRTDQETQYF. The CDR3 region has the DNA TGTGCCAGCAGTCGGACAGATCAAGAGACCCAGTACTTC. The chain links TRBV6-6 to TRBJ2-5, with TRBD1 as a possible D gene (6 bases). Trimming left V 5 bases short and J 2 bases short, with 9 bases between. The germline V gene has CDR1 MNHNY and CDR2 SVGAGI (reference sequence). CDR3 length: 13 amino acids.

J is TRBJ2-2 and V is TRBV27; TRBD2 agrees at 7 bases. CDR1 and CDR2 (germline): MNHEY, SMNVEV (reference sequence). Unmatched junction bases numbered 7, after V lost 0 bases and J lost 3 bases. CDR3 length: 17 amino acids. CDR3 bases: TGTGCCAGCAGTTTATCGGTAACGGGGGGTTACACCGGGGAGCTGTTTTTT. This sequence encodes CASSLSVTGGYTGELFF.

The chain is built from TRBV9 and TRBJ2-1; 7 bases align to TRBD2. The germline gives CDR1 SGDLS, CDR2 YYNGEE. Unmatched junction bases numbered 7, after V lost 0 bases and J lost 4 bases. The CDR3 length is 16 residues. DNA for the CDR3: TGTGCCAGCAGCGTAGATTGGGGCGGGAGTTACAATGAGCAGTTCTTC. It translates to CASSVDWGGSYNEQFF.

The chain couples TRBV5-1 to TRBJ1-1; D is uncertain. Germline-derived CDR1 and CDR2 are SGHRS and YFSETQ. The CDR3 is 16 amino acids. Trimming took 2 bases from V and 0 from J, leaving 14 bases between them. The CDR3 spells CASSLGSGRMNTEAFF. In DNA form, the CDR3 reads TGCGCCAGCAGCTTAGGGAGTGGCAGAATGAACACTGAAGCTTTCTTT.

The chain couples TRBV5-1 to TRBJ1-4; no clear D gene. This CDR3 comprises 14 residues. V lost 0 bases, J lost 0 bases, and 3 bases lay in between. The germline V gene has CDR1 SGHRS and CDR2 YFSETQ. As DNA, the CDR3 is TGCGCCAGCAGCTTGGATTCAACTAATGAAAAACTGTTTTTT. Encoded protein: CASSLDSTNEKLFF.

This sequence joins TRBV2 and TRBJ2-7; a weak D match, TRBD1 (6 bases). CDR3 length: 12 residues. V gave up 6 bases and J gave up 2 bases, with 8 bases separating them. Germline lookup yields CDR1 SNHLY and CDR2 FYNNEI. The CDR3 loop is CASRRGTYEQYF. The CDR3, as DNA: TGTGCCAGCAGAAGGGGGACCTACGAGCAGTACTTC.

The rearrangement uses TRBV5-4 and TRBJ2-7, with TRBD1 as a possible D gene (6 bases). The CDR3 is made up of 15 amino acids. Germline values: CDR1 SGHNT, CDR2 YYREEE (reference sequence). Trimming removed 4 bases at V and 1 base at J, with 15 bases between. CDR3 coding DNA: TGTGCCAGCAGCCCTAACAGCGGACAGTCCTACGAGCAGTACTTC. Its translation is CASSPNSGQSYEQYF. The variable domain in full, with the rest retrieved from reference TRBV5-4 and TRBJ2-7, is ETGVTQSPTHLIKTRGQQVTLRCSSQSGHNTVSWYQQALGQGPQFIFQYYREEENGRGNFPPRFSGLQFPNYSSELNVNALELDDSALYLCASSPNSGQSYEQYFGPGTRLTVT.

V is TRBV5-5 and J is TRBJ2-7; 9 bases align to TRBD1. This CDR3 spans 15 amino acids. Germline V gene sequence: CDR1 SGHKS, CDR2 YYEKEE (reference sequence). Trimming removed 0 bases from V and 3 bases from J; junction bases left unmatched: 4. This chain's CDR3 is CASSLEGQGYYEQYF. The CDR3 DNA is TGTGCCAGCAGCTTGGAGGGACAGGGTTACTACGAGCAGTACTTC.

In its sample, this clone was seen once. The chain combines TRBV29-1 with TRBJ2-2; 9 nucleotides match TRBD1. The CDR3 runs 14 residues. Germline V lookup: CDR1 SQVTM, CDR2 ANQGSEA. The V gene end was trimmed by 5 bases and the J gene end by 6 bases; junction bases not matched to a gene: 7. The CDR3 region has the DNA TGCAGCGTTCGCCGGGACAGGGAAGCCGGGGAGCTGTTTTTT. This codes for CSVRRDREAGELFF.

The chain couples TRBV6-5 to TRBJ1-3; D is uncertain. This CDR3 region has 14 residues. Trimming took 5 bases from V and 0 from J, leaving 8 bases between them. CDR1 MNHEY and CDR2 SVGAGI come from the germline V gene. The CDR3 coding sequence is TGTGCCAGCAGTCCTGGATCCTCTGGAAACACCATATATTTT. Its translation is CASSPGSSGNTIYF.

The V and J genes are TRBV7-9 and TRBJ1-5; 9 bases are shared with TRBD1. The V and J ends lost 5 bases and 4 bases, in that order; junction bases with no gene match: 6. The germline CDR1 and CDR2 sequences are SEHNR and FQNEAQ (reference sequence). This CDR3 is 15 amino acids long. CDR3 DNA sequence: TGTGCCAGCAGCCCGGACAGGGGACAAAATCAGCCCCAGCATTTT. Protein sequence: CASSPDRGQNQPQHF. Looking up the rest from reference TRBV7-9 and TRBJ1-5 gives the full variable domain: DTGVSQNPRHKITKRGQNVTFRCDPISEHNRLYWYRQTLGQGPEFLTYFQNEAQLEKSRLLSDRFSAERPKGSFSTLEIQRTEQGDSAMYLCASSPDRGQNQPQHFGDGTRLSIL.

V and J are TRBV14 and TRBJ1-1, with 7 bases aligning to TRBD1. V dropped 4 bases and J dropped 1; count of bases not matched to a gene: 6. The CDR3 has 15 amino acids. Germline V gives CDR1 SGHDN, CDR2 FVKESK. CDR3 bases: TGTGCCAGCAGCCCAACCTGGACAGGGAACACTGAAGCTTTCTTT. This encodes CASSPTWTGNTEAFF.

CDR3 nucleotide sequence: TGTGCCAGCAGTTACTCGGGGGGGAGGAACGAGCAGTACTTC. Translated, it gives CASSYSGGRNEQYF. The rearrangement uses TRBV6-5 and TRBJ2-7; 7 bases line up with TRBD2. V shed 0 bases, J shed 5 bases, and the junction held 4 bases outside the gene matches. The germline gives CDR1 MNHEY, CDR2 SVGAGI. The CDR3 extends over 14 amino acids.

The V call is TRBV27, the J call TRBJ1-5, with no clear D. CDR3 length equals 15 residues. V lost 5 bases and J 4 bases, leaving 15 bases between the germline ends. Germline CDR1 reads MNHEY; CDR2 reads SMNVEV (reference sequence). CDR3 protein: CASSPWGGVNQPQHF. The CDR3 coding sequence is TGTGCCAGCAGTCCTTGGGGTGGGGTGAATCAGCCCCAGCATTTT.

V and J are TRBV20-1 and TRBJ1-2; D remains unclear. There are 11 residues in the CDR3. Trimming removed 5 bases from V and 8 bases from J, with 12 bases in between. Germline values: CDR1 DFQATT, CDR2 SNEGSKA (reference sequence). The CDR3 is CSAGYATGYTF. The CDR3 DNA sequence: TGCAGTGCTGGGTATGCCACAGGCTACACCTTC.

The V gene is TRBV27, the J gene TRBJ2-4, with D possibly being TRBD2 (5 bases). The CDR3 has 15 residues. The germline V and J ends were trimmed by 8 bases and 0 bases, with 14 bases remaining between them. Germline loops: CDR1 MNHEY, CDR2 SMNVEV (reference sequence). CDR3 loop: CASPHRELAKNIQYF. The DNA for the CDR3 is TGTGCCAGCCCCCACCGGGAACTAGCCAAAAACATTCAGTACTTC.

The rearrangement links TRBV7-6 to TRBJ2-3; TRBD2 aligns across 8 bases. This CDR3 is built from 15 residues. CDR1 is SGHVS, CDR2 FNYEAQ, per germline. V was clipped by 0 bases and J by 1 base; unmatched bases: 0. CDR3 nucleotide sequence: TGTGCCAGCAGCTTAGCTAGCGGGGGCACAGATACGCAGTATTTT. Translation gives CASSLASGGTDTQYF.

The chain carries TRBV6-1 and TRBJ1-6; D is possibly TRBD1 (5 bases). The CDR3 runs 15 residues. The V gene's germline CDR1 is MNHNS and CDR2 SASEGT. Trimming took off 6 bases at V and 6 bases at J, with 15 bases between the two ends. CDR3 region: CASSLADKTNSPLHF. Here the CDR3 DNA reads TGTGCCAGCAGCCTAGCGGACAAGACTAATTCACCCCTCCACTTT.

The chain has TRBV9 and TRBJ2-1; TRBD1 agrees at 9 bases. CDR3 length: 19 amino acids. The germline CDR1 and CDR2 sequences are SGDLS and YYNGEE. J was trimmed by 6 bases and V by 4 bases; bases with no gene match: 20. The CDR3 sequence is CASSPRVPGQGSPPNEQFF. The CDR3 DNA is TGTGCCAGCAGCCCAAGAGTCCCGGGACAGGGATCCCCCCCCAATGAGCAGTTCTTC.

The chain couples TRBV4-2 to TRBJ1-2; D is unclear. The CDR3 is 16 residues long. Germline V CDR1 and CDR2: LGHNA, YNFKEQ. The V end was cut by 2 bases, the J end by 2 bases, with 15 bases between. The CDR3 protein is CASSQSLAWSNYGYTF. CDR3 bases: TGTGCCAGCAGCCAATCCCTCGCCTGGTCAAACTATGGCTACACCTTC.

The J gene is TRBJ1-3, the V gene TRBV15; no firm D call. The CDR3 spans 17 residues. Germline CDR1 and CDR2: LNHNV and YYDKDF (reference sequence). V dropped 0 bases and J dropped 1 base, with 13 bases sitting between them. The CDR3 is CATSRELGRGSGNTIYF. The CDR3 DNA reads as TGTGCCACCAGCAGAGAGTTAGGGAGAGGATCTGGAAACACCATATATTTT. Full variable domain (remainder filled in from reference TRBV15 and TRBJ1-3): DAMVIQNPRYQVTQFGKPVTLSCSQTLNHNVMYWYQQKSSQAPKLLFHYYDKDFNNEADTPDNFQSRRPNTSFCFLDIRSPGLGDTAMYLCATSRELGRGSGNTIYFGEGSWLTVV.

This clone occurred many times. The gene calls are TRBV28 and TRBJ1-1; D unclear. The CDR3 has 11 amino acids. CDR1 is MDHEN and CDR2 is SYDVKM in the germline V gene. The germline V and J ends were trimmed by 4 bases and 8 bases, with 8 bases remaining between them. CDR3 amino acids: CASSSPREAFF. The CDR3 region has the DNA TGTGCCAGCAGTTCCCCCCGAGAAGCTTTCTTT.

The chain joins TRBV15 to TRBJ2-1; possibly TRBD2 for D (5 bases). This CDR3 is 15 amino acids long. The germline V gene has CDR1 LNHNV and CDR2 YYDKDF (reference sequence). The V gene lost 0 bases and the J gene lost 4 bases, with 10 bases spanning the gap. DNA for the CDR3: TGTGCCACCAGCAGAGAGGTTGGAGGATACAATGAGCAGTTCTTC. Its translation: CATSREVGGYNEQFF. The full variable domain, rest sourced from reference TRBV15 and TRBJ2-1, is DAMVIQNPRYQVTQFGKPVTLSCSQTLNHNVMYWYQQKSSQAPKLLFHYYDKDFNNEADTPDNFQSRRPNTSFCFLDIRSPGLGDTAMYLCATSREVGGYNEQFFGPGTRLTVL.